Ten or more counts support the clone carrying this T cell receptor beta chain. Its antigen is unidentified. The data stem from a study of spatial heterogeneity in lung cancer. General study points: Higher tumor mutation counts went along with higher counts of expanded intratumoral alpha and beta TCRs.

The time point here: sample taken at primary tumor resection. TCRdb re-called the 5' RACE reads through MiXCR, storing one row per CDR3 protein. In the table there are some 7,800 distinct CDR3 sequences, 5% to 6% of which are singletons. There are 15 residues in the CDR3. Trimming stripped 4 bases from V and 1 base from J, with 13 bases between. Germline V gene data show CDR1 as LGHDT and CDR2 as YNNKEL (reference sequence). The sequencing used lung tumor tissue, collected at surgery. The J gene is TRBJ2-5, the V gene TRBV3-1; possible D gene TRBD2, 6 bases. This receptor was obtained from a male donor with early-stage non-small cell lung cancer. The CDR3 protein is CASSRMTRSQETQYF. In nucleotides, the CDR3 is TGTGCCAGCAGCCGTATGACTAGAAGCCAAGAGACCCAGTACTTC.